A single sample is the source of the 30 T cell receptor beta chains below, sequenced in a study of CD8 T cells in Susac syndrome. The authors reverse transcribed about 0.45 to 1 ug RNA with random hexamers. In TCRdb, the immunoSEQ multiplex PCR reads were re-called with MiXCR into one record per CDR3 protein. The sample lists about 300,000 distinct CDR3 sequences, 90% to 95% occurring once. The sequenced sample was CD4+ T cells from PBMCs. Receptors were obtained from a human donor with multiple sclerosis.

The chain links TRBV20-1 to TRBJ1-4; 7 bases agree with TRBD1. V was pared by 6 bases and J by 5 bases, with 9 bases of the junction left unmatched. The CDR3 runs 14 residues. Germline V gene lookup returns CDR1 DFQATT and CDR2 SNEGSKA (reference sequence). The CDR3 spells CSAGQQGRNEKLFF. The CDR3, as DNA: TGCAGTGCGGGTCAACAGGGGCGGAATGAAAAACTGTTTTTT.

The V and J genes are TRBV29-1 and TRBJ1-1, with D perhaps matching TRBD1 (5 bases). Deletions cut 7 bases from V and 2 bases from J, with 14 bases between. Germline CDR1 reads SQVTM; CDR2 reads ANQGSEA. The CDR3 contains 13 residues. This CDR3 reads CSAVTDTNTEAFF. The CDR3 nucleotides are TGCAGCGCTGTGACAGATACAAACACTGAAGCTTTCTTT.

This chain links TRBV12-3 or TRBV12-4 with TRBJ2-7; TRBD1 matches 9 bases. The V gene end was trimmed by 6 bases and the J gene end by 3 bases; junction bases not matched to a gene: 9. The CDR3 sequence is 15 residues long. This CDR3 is CASRARGTGIYEQYF. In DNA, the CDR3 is TGTGCCAGCAGGGCAAGAGGGACAGGGATCTACGAGCAGTACTTC.

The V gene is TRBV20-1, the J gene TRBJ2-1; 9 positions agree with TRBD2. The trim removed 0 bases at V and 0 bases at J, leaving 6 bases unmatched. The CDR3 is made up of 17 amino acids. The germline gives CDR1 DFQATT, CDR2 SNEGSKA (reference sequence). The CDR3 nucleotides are TGCAGTGCTAGAGATGGGGCGGGAGGGAGCTCCTACAATGAGCAGTTCTTC. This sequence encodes CSARDGAGGSSYNEQFF.

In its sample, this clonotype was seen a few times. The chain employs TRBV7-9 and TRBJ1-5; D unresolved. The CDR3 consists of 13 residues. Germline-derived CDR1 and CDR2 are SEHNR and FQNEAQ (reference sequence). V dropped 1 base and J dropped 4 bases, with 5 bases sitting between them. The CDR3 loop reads CASSLGANQPQHF. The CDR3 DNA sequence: TGTGCCAGCAGCTTAGGGGCGAATCAGCCCCAGCATTTT. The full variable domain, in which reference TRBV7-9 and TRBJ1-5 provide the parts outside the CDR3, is DTGVSQNPRHKITKRGQNVTFRCDPISEHNRLYWYRQTLGQGPEFLTYFQNEAQLEKSRLLSDRFSAERPKGSFSTLEIQRTEQGDSAMYLCASSLGANQPQHFGDGTRLSIL.

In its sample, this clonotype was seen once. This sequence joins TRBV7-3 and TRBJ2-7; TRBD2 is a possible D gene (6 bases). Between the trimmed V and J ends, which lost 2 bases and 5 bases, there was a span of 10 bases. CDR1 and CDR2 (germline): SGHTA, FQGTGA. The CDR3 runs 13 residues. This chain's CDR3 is CASSLGGLHEQYF. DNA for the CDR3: TGTGCCAGCAGCTTAGGAGGGCTCCACGAGCAGTACTTC.

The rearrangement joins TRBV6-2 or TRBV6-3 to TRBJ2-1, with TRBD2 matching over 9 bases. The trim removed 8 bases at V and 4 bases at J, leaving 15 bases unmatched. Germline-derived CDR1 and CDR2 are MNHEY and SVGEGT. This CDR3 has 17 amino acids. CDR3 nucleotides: TGTGCCAGCGGGTCGTCGGAGAGCGGGAGGAGGTACAATGAGCAGTTCTTC. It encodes CASGSSESGRRYNEQFF.

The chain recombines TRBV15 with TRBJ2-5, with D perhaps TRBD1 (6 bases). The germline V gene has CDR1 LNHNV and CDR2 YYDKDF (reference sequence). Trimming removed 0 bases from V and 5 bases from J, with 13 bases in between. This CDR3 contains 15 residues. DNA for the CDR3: TGTGCCACCAGCAGAGAAATACAGGGTCTGGAGACCCAGTACTTC. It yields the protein CATSREIQGLETQYF.

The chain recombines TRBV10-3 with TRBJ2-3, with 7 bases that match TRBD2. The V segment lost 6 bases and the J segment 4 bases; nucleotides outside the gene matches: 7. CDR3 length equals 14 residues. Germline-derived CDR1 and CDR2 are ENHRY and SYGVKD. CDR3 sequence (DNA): TGTGCCATCAGCCCTACTAGCGCCTCAGATACGCAGTATTTT. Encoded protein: CAISPTSASDTQYF.

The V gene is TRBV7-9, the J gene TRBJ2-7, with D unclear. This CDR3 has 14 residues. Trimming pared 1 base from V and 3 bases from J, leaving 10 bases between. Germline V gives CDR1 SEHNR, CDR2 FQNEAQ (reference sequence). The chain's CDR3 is CASSLGNTYYEQYF. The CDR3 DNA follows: TGTGCCAGCAGCTTAGGGAACACTTACTACGAGCAGTACTTC.

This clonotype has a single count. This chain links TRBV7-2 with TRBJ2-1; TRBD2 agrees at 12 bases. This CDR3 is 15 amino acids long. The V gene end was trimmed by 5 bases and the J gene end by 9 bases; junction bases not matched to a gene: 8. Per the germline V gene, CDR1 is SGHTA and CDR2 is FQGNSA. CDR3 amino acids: CASSVTSGSGGEQFF. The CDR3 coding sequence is TGTGCCAGCAGCGTGACTAGCGGGAGCGGGGGTGAGCAGTTCTTC.

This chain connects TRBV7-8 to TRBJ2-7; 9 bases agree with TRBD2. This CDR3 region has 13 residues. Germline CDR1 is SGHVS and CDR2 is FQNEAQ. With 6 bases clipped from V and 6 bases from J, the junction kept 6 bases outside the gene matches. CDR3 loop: CASSVAGVGEQYF. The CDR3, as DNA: TGTGCCAGCAGTGTAGCGGGAGTAGGCGAGCAGTACTTC.

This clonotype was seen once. The CDR3 DNA sequence: TGTGCCAGCAGCCCAGATACCTTCCGCTGGCGGACCTACACCGGGGAGCTGTTTTTT. Encoded protein: CASSPDTFRWRTYTGELFF. The rearrangement links TRBV12-3 or TRBV12-4 to TRBJ2-2; D unresolved. With 6 bases removed from V and 3 bases from J, the gap between germline ends came to 26 bases. This CDR3 has 19 residues.

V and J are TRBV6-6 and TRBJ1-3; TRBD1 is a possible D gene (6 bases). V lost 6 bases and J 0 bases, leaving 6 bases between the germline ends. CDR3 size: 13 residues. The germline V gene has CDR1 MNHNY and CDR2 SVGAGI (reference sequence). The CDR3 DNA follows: TGTGCCAGCAGGGACAGCTCTGGAAACACCATATATTTT. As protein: CASRDSSGNTIYF.

The CDR3 region is CASSVEDSGTAQFF. CDR3 nucleotides: TGTGCCAGCAGCGTAGAGGATTCCGGGACAGCCCAGTTCTTC. The chain couples TRBV9 to TRBJ2-1; TRBD1 agrees at 7 bases. CDR3 length: 14 residues. CDR1 is SGDLS and CDR2 is YYNGEE in the germline V gene. The trim removed 0 bases at V and 13 bases at J, leaving 10 bases unmatched. Together with reference TRBV9 and TRBJ2-1, the CDR3 gives the full variable domain: DSGVTQTPKHLITATGQRVTLRCSPRSGDLSVYWYQQSLDQGLQFLIQYYNGEERAKGNILERFSAQQFPDLHSELNLSSLELGDSALYFCASSVEDSGTAQFFGPGTRLTVL.

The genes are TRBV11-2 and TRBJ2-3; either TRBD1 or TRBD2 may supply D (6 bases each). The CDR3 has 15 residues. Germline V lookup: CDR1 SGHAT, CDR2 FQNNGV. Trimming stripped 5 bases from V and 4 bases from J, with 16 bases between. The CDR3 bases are TGTGCCAGCAGCACCTATTGGGGGGCTGCAGATACGCAGTATTTT. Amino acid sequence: CASSTYWGAADTQYF. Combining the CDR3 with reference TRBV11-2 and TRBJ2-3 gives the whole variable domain EAGVAQSPRYKIIEKRQSVAFWCNPISGHATLYWYQQILGQGPKLLIQFQNNGVVDDSQLPKDRFSAERLKGVDSTLKIQPAKLEDSAVYLCASSTYWGAADTQYFGPGTRLTVL.

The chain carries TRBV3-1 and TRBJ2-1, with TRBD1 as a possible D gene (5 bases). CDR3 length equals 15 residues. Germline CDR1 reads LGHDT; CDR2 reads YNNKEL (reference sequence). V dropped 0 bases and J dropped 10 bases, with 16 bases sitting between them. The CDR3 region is CASSQDHKGSGEQFF. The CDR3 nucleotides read TGTGCCAGCAGCCAAGATCATAAGGGTTCAGGGGAGCAGTTCTTC.

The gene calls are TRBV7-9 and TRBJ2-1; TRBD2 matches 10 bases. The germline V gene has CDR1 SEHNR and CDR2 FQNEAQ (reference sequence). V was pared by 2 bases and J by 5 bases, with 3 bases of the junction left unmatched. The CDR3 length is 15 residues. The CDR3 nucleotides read TGTGCCAGCAGCTTACAACTAGCGGGAAACAATGAGCAGTTCTTC. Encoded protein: CASSLQLAGNNEQFF.

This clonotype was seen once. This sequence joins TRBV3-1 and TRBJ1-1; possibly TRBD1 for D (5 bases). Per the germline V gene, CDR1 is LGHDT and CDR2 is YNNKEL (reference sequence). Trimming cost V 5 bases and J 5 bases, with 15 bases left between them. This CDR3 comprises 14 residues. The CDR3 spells CASSARDQRTEAFF. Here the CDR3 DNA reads TGTGCCAGCAGCGCCAGGGACCAAAGGACTGAAGCTTTCTTT.

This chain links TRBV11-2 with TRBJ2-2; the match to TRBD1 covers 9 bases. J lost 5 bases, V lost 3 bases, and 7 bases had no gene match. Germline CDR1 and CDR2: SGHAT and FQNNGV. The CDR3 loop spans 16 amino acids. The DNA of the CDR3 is TGTGCCAGCAGCTTGGCTGGGACAGGGCGAACCGGGGAGCTGTTTTTT. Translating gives CASSLAGTGRTGELFF.

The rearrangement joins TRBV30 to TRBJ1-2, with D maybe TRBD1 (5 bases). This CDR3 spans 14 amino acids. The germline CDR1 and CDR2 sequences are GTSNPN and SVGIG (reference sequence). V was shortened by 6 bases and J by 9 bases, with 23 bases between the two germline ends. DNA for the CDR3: TGTGCCTGCAACCCTTCATCAGGGTTTGGAAGCTACACCTTC. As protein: CACNPSSGFGSYTF. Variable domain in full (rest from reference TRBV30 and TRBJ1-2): SQTIHQWPATLVQPVGSPLSLECTVEGTSNPNLYWYRQAAGRGLQLLFYSVGIGQISSEVPQNLSASRPQDRQFILSSKKLLLSDSGFYLCACNPSSGFGSYTFGSGTRLTVV.

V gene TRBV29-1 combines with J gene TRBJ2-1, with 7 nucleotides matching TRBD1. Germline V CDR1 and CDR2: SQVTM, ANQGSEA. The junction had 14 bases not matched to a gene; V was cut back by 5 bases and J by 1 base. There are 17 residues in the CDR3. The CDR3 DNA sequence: TGCAGCGTTCTGATACCGAGGACAGGCCTTTCCTACAATGAGCAGTTCTTC. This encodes CSVLIPRTGLSYNEQFF.

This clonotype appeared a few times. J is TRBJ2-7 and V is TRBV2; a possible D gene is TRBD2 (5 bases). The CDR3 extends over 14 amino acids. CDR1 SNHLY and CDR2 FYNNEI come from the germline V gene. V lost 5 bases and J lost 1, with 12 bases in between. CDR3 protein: CASSWTGLSYEQYF. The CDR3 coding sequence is TGTGCCAGCAGTTGGACTGGGTTATCCTACGAGCAGTACTTC.

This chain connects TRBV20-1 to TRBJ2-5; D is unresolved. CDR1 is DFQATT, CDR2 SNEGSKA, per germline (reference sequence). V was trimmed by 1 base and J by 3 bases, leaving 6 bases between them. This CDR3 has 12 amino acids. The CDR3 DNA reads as TGCAGTGCTAGAGGCAATAAAGAGACCCAGTACTTC. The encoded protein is CSARGNKETQYF.

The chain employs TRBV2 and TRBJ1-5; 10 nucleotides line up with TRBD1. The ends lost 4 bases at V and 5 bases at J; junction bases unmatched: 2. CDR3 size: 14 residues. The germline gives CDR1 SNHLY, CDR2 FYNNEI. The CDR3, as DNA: TGTGCCAGCAGTGGGGGACAGGGGTATCAGCCCCAGCATTTT. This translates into CASSGGQGYQPQHF.

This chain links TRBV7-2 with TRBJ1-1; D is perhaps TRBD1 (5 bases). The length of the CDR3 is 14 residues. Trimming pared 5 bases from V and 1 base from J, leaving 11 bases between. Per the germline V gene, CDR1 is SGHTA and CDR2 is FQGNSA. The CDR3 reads CASSLGAANTEAFF. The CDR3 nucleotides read TGTGCCAGCAGCCTTGGGGCGGCGAACACTGAAGCTTTCTTT.

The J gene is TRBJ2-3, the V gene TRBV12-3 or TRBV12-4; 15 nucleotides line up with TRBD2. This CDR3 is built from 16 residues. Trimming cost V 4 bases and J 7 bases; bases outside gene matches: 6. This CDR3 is CASSSGLAGGLNTQYF. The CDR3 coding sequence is TGTGCCAGCAGTTCCGGACTAGCGGGGGGGCTAAATACGCAGTATTTT.

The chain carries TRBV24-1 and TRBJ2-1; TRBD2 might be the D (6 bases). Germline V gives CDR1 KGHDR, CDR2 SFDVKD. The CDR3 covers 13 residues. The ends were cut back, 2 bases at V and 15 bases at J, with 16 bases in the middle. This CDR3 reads CATSDSPGLARFF. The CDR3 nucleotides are TGTGCCACCAGTGATTCTCCGGGACTCGCTCGGTTCTTC.

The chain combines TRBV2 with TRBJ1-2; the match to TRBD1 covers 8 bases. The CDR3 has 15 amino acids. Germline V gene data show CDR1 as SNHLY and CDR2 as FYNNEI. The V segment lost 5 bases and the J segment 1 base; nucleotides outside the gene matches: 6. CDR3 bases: TGTGCCAGCAGTCCTGACAGGGGCATTAACTATGGCTACACCTTC. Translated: CASSPDRGINYGYTF.

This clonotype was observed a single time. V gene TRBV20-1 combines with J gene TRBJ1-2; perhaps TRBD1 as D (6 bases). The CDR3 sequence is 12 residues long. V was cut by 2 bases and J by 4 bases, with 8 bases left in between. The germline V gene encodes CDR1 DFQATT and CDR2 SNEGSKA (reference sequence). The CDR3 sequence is CSARTQGYGYTF. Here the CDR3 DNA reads TGCAGTGCTAGAACACAGGGCTATGGCTACACCTTC.